The 29 T cell receptor beta chains presented below share a single source sample, sequenced in a study of T cells in Graves' hyperthyroidism and ophthalmopathy. Amplified TCR beta CDR3 regions derived from RNA transcripts. RT-PCR in the first round (using the HTBI primer set) targeted the TCR CDR3. TCRdb reprocessed the multiplex PCR reads via MiXCR and lists one record per CDR3 protein. Seen here are under 250,000 distinct CDR3 sequences, approximately 17% observed once, and the top ten hold under 65%. Sequenced sample: blood. All receptors come from a man in his forties or fifties with Graves' hyperthyroidism.

This clonotype was observed a few times. J is TRBJ2-3 and V is TRBV4-1; 7 bases map to TRBD2. Trimming removed 0 bases from V and 0 bases from J; junction bases left unmatched: 6. Germline CDR1 reads MGHRA; CDR2 reads YSYEKL. The CDR3 length is 17 residues. CDR3 loop: CASSQDALAASTDTQYF. The CDR3 DNA reads TGCGCCAGCAGCCAAGATGCCCTAGCGGCTAGCACAGATACGCAGTATTTT.

A few counts support this clonotype. The chain is built from TRBV27 and TRBJ1-2; 12 bases match TRBD1. Trimming cost V 3 bases and J 0 bases; bases outside gene matches: 14. The CDR3 extends over 20 amino acids. The germline gives CDR1 MNHEY, CDR2 SMNVEV (reference sequence). CDR3 coding DNA: TGTGCCAGCAGTTTCTCCGGGGGGGGGACAGGGGGCCTAGCTAACTATGGCTACACCTTC. Translated, it gives CASSFSGGGTGGLANYGYTF.

There are a few counts of this clonotype. J is TRBJ2-5 and V is TRBV11-3; 7 positions agree with TRBD1. V shed 5 bases and J 1 base; nucleotides not matched to a gene: 4. The CDR3 totals 14 residues. The germline V gene encodes CDR1 SGHNT and CDR2 YENEEA. The CDR3 nucleotides read TGTGCCAGCAGCCCACACAGGGGCCAAGAGACCCAGTACTTC. Protein: CASSPHRGQETQYF. Together with reference TRBV11-3 and TRBJ2-5, the CDR3 gives the full variable domain: EAGVVQSPRYKIIEKKQPVAFWCNPISGHNTLYWYLQNLGQGPELLIRYENEEAVDDSQLPKDRFSAERLKGVDSTLKIQPAELGDSAVYLCASSPHRGQETQYFGPGTRLLVL.

The chain carries TRBV6-2 or TRBV6-3 and TRBJ2-6, with 10 bases matching TRBD2. Germline lookup yields CDR1 MNHEY and CDR2 SVGEGT. The CDR3 spans 16 residues. V lost 6 bases to trimming and J lost 3 bases; unmatched junction nucleotides: 5. The CDR3 nucleotides read TGTGCCAGCAGAAGACCTAGCGGGAGTGGGGCCAACGTCCTGACTTTC. Protein sequence: CASRRPSGSGANVLTF.

In its sample, this clonotype was seen a few times. J is TRBJ2-7 and V is TRBV29-1, with 7 bases lining up with TRBD1. V was pared by 6 bases and J by 7 bases, with 12 bases of the junction left unmatched. The germline gives CDR1 SQVTM, CDR2 ANQGSEA. CDR3 length: 13 amino acids. CDR3 coding DNA: TGCAGCGTCGCTACGGACAGGTCTCGGGAGCAGTACTTC. Its protein product is CSVATDRSREQYF.

The genes are TRBV10-1 and TRBJ2-1, with D perhaps matching TRBD1 (6 bases). Looked up from germline, CDR1 is WNHNN and CDR2 is SYGVQD (reference sequence). The ends were cut back, 0 bases at V and 0 bases at J, with 9 bases in the middle. CDR3 length: 16 amino acids. The CDR3 DNA sequence: TGCGCCAGCAGTGAGTCTCGAGGGGGCTCCTACAATGAGCAGTTCTTC. This gives the protein CASSESRGGSYNEQFF.

This clonotype was observed many times. The chain is built from TRBV7-9 and TRBJ1-2, with D uncertain. CDR1 SEHNR and CDR2 FQNEAQ come from the germline V gene (reference sequence). This CDR3 spans 15 amino acids. Trimming shortened V by 1 base and J by 4 bases, and 13 bases separated the two germline ends. CDR3 protein: CASSLVPRHIYGYTF. CDR3 DNA sequence: TGTGCCAGCAGCTTAGTCCCAAGACACATCTATGGCTACACCTTC.

This clonotype is a singleton in its sample. V and J are TRBV28 and TRBJ2-3; TRBD2 aligns across 7 bases. Germline CDR1 MDHEN, CDR2 SYDVKM. J was trimmed by 2 bases and V by 5 bases; bases with no gene match: 13. The CDR3 contains 17 residues. As DNA, the CDR3 is TGTGCCAGCAGTGGTCCGGCGGCTAGCGGTGACACAGATACGCAGTATTTT. Protein: CASSGPAASGDTDTQYF.

The chain has TRBV7-2 and TRBJ2-5; no clear D. The V gene's germline CDR1 is SGHTA and CDR2 FQGNSA. The CDR3 totals 14 residues. Trimming removed 1 base from V and 4 bases from J, with 10 bases in between. The CDR3 sequence: CASSLEPGAETQYF. The CDR3 coding sequence is TGTGCCAGCAGCTTAGAGCCAGGAGCAGAGACCCAGTACTTC.

The sample holds many counts of this clonotype. The rearrangement uses TRBV7-9 and TRBJ2-1; 11 bases agree with TRBD2. The CDR3 extends over 14 amino acids. Per germline, CDR1 SEHNR and CDR2 FQNEAQ (reference sequence). Losses at the gene ends were 3 bases for V and 8 bases for J; bases not matched to a gene: 3. As DNA, the CDR3 is TGTGCCAGCAGCTTCCCTAGCGGGAGGTATGAGCAGTTCTTC. It encodes CASSFPSGRYEQFF.

This clonotype appeared many times. V usage is TRBV28 and J usage is TRBJ2-7; TRBD1 matches at 8 bases. Germline CDR1 and CDR2: MDHEN and SYDVKM. CDR3 length: 12 residues. V shed 7 bases, J shed 4 bases, and the junction held 3 bases outside the gene matches. In nucleotides, the CDR3 is TGTGCCAGCACCCGACAGGGGTACGAGCAGTACTTC. Translated: CASTRQGYEQYF.

This clonotype was seen a single time. One base away lies a much larger clone, so this may be a sequencing read error. V usage is TRBV12-3 or TRBV12-4 and J usage is TRBJ1-5, with 9 positions matching TRBD1. The CDR3 consists of 15 residues. Written as DNA, the CDR3 is TGTGCCAGCAGTAAACAGGGGGCAAACAATCGGCCCCAGCATTTT. It yields the protein CASSKQGANNRPQHF.

This clonotype came up many times. The chain employs TRBV11-2 and TRBJ1-2, with 9 bases that match TRBD1. Trimming at V came to 6 bases and at J to 4 bases, leaving 3 bases not matched to a gene. Looked up from germline, CDR1 is SGHAT and CDR2 is FQNNGV. This CDR3 is built from 13 residues. As DNA, the CDR3 is TGTGCCAGCAGGTTGACAGGGGGCTATGGCTACACCTTC. Its protein is CASRLTGGYGYTF.

This chain links TRBV5-1 with TRBJ2-3; 7 positions match TRBD2. The CDR3 totals 15 residues. Per the germline V gene, CDR1 is SGHRS and CDR2 is YFSETQ. V dropped 2 bases and J dropped 3; count of bases not matched to a gene: 6. CDR3 loop: CASSFGGSGTDTQYF. CDR3 coding DNA: TGCGCCAGCAGCTTTGGGGGTAGCGGGACAGATACGCAGTATTTT.

This CDR3 reads CASRVGEKLFF. CDR3 nucleotide sequence: TGTGCCAGCCGTGTCGGTGAAAAACTGTTTTTT. The chain has TRBV6-1 and TRBJ1-4; no definite D call. CDR1 is MNHNS and CDR2 is SASEGT in the germline V gene. The CDR3 loop spans 11 amino acids. Trimming took 8 bases from V and 7 from J, leaving 8 bases between them.

The table lists this clonotype with many counts. This chain uses TRBV10-1 with TRBJ2-7; D is ambiguous. Per germline, CDR1 WNHNN and CDR2 SYGVQD (reference sequence). The V end was cut by 2 bases, the J end by 3 bases, with 8 bases between. CDR3 length: 13 residues. CDR3 amino acids: CASSEVWSYEQYF. CDR3 DNA: TGCGCCAGCAGTGAGGTATGGAGCTACGAGCAGTACTTC.

This clonotype has just a few counts. This rearrangement joins TRBV20-1 to TRBJ1-3, with unresolved D. CDR3 size: 14 residues. V was trimmed by 2 bases and J by 0 bases, leaving 8 bases between them. CDR1 is DFQATT and CDR2 is SNEGSKA in the germline V gene (reference sequence). CDR3 nucleotides: TGCAGTGCTAGACGGTCGCACTCTGGAAACACCATATATTTT. Its protein is CSARRSHSGNTIYF.

By proportion, this clonotype is medium-sized. The chain recombines TRBV27 with TRBJ2-1, with D possibly matching TRBD1 (6 bases). This CDR3 is 13 amino acids long. V dropped 3 bases and J dropped 5 bases, with 8 bases sitting between them. CDR1 MNHEY and CDR2 SMNVEV come from the germline V gene (reference sequence). CDR3 region: CASSLWGHNEQFF. The DNA for the CDR3 is TGTGCCAGCAGTTTGTGGGGGCACAATGAGCAGTTCTTC.

This clonotype was detected ten times or more. V is TRBV29-1 and J is TRBJ2-5, with D tentatively TRBD1 (8 bases). The CDR3 covers 13 residues. From germline, CDR1 is SQVTM and CDR2 ANQGSEA. Trimming shortened V by 5 bases and J by 5 bases, and 15 bases separated the two germline ends. CDR3 protein: CSVLIQGGETQYF. In DNA form, the CDR3 reads TGCAGCGTTCTTATACAGGGGGGGGAGACCCAGTACTTC.

This clonotype was found many times. The gene calls are TRBV5-8 and TRBJ2-1; 7 bases fit TRBD2. This CDR3 has 16 residues. Germline V gene lookup returns CDR1 SGHTS and CDR2 YDEGEE. Unmatched junction bases numbered 7, after V lost 0 bases and J lost 4 bases. CDR3 in amino acids: CASSLDAGVLYNEQFF. DNA of the CDR3: TGTGCCAGCAGCTTGGATGCGGGAGTACTTTACAATGAGCAGTTCTTC.

This clonotype showed up many times. The chain joins TRBV12-3 or TRBV12-4 to TRBJ2-2; TRBD2 aligns across 8 bases. The CDR3 length is 16 residues. V lost 3 bases, J lost 6 bases, and 9 bases stayed unmatched. The CDR3, as DNA: TGTGCCAGCAGTTTTGTCGCGGGAGGATCGGCCGGGGAGCTGTTTTTT. This encodes CASSFVAGGSAGELFF.

The chain combines TRBV10-3 with TRBJ2-7; maybe TRBD1 (5 bases). From germline, CDR1 is ENHRY and CDR2 SYGVKD. V was pared by 1 base and J by 5 bases, with 9 bases between. The CDR3 sequence is 13 residues long. CDR3: CAISEYTGDEQYF. The CDR3 bases are TGTGCCATCAGTGAGTACACAGGAGACGAGCAGTACTTC.

This clonotype was recorded many times. This sequence joins TRBV28 and TRBJ1-2, with 8 bases that match TRBD1. The V gene's germline CDR1 is MDHEN and CDR2 SYDVKM. The V gene end was trimmed by 6 bases and the J gene end by 3 bases; junction bases not matched to a gene: 9. There are 15 residues in the CDR3. The CDR3, as DNA: TGTGCCAGCAGAACCTTCAGGGGGCAGGACTATGGCTACACCTTC. The encoded protein is CASRTFRGQDYGYTF.

This clonotype was found a few times. V and J are TRBV6-5 and TRBJ2-7; D is unclear. The CDR3 loop spans 15 amino acids. Looked up from germline, CDR1 is MNHEY and CDR2 is SVGAGI. Trimming took 0 bases from V and 2 from J, leaving 11 bases between them. CDR3 amino acids: CASSYSAGDTYEQYF. CDR3 in DNA: TGTGCCAGCAGTTACTCAGCTGGGGATACCTACGAGCAGTACTTC.

This clonotype was observed at least ten times. The chain links TRBV18 to TRBJ2-2, with D possibly TRBD2 on 5 matching bases. Trimming pared 6 bases from V and 0 bases from J, leaving 11 bases between. This CDR3 comprises 15 residues. CDR1 KGHSH and CDR2 LQKENI come from the germline V gene. The CDR3 DNA reads as TGTGCCAGCTCTTGGGAGCAAGCGAACACCGGGGAGCTGTTTTTT. It encodes CASSWEQANTGELFF.

This clonotype was counted at least ten times. This chain links TRBV29-1 with TRBJ1-2; maybe TRBD1 (6 bases). CDR1 and CDR2 from the germline V gene are SQVTM and ANQGSEA. The CDR3 has 13 amino acids. V lost 6 bases and J lost 0, with 11 bases in between. DNA of the CDR3: TGCAGCGTCCGGACAGCACCTAACTATGGCTACACCTTC. This translates into CSVRTAPNYGYTF.

This clonotype was counted ten times or more. This sequence joins TRBV28 and TRBJ2-4, with no clear D. CDR1 and CDR2 (germline): MDHEN, SYDVKM. Deletions cut 4 bases from V and 0 bases from J, with 10 bases between. CDR3 length equals 15 residues. In nucleotides, the CDR3 is TGTGCCAGCAGTTCCCGTGAGTTAGCCAAAAACATTCAGTACTTC. Translation gives CASSSRELAKNIQYF. Using reference TRBV28 and TRBJ2-4 for the parts outside the CDR3, the full variable domain is DVKVTQSSRYLVKRTGEKVFLECVQDMDHENMFWYRQDPGLGLRLIYFSYDVKMKEKGDIPEGYSVSREKKERFSLILESASTNQTSMYLCASSSRELAKNIQYFGAGTRLSVL.

The rearrangement joins TRBV14 to TRBJ2-7; 10 bases are a match to TRBD1. In germline, CDR1 is SGHDN, CDR2 FVKESK. The V gene end was trimmed by 6 bases and the J gene end by 5 bases; junction bases not matched to a gene: 4. The CDR3 totals 13 residues. The DNA for the CDR3 is TGTGCCAGCAGGCGACAGGGGGCGGACGAGCAGTACTTC. Translating gives CASRRQGADEQYF.

This clonotype came up a few times. The chain employs TRBV11-3 and TRBJ2-1; D is perhaps TRBD1 or TRBD2 (5 bases each). Trimming pared 0 bases from V and 1 base from J, leaving 13 bases between. This CDR3 spans 17 amino acids. Germline V gives CDR1 SGHNT, CDR2 YENEEA. CDR3: CASSLEGRDASYNEQFF. Here the CDR3 DNA reads TGTGCCAGCAGCTTAGAGGGTAGGGACGCTTCCTACAATGAGCAGTTCTTC. Drawing the rest from reference TRBV11-3 and TRBJ2-1, the complete variable domain is EAGVVQSPRYKIIEKKQPVAFWCNPISGHNTLYWYLQNLGQGPELLIRYENEEAVDDSQLPKDRFSAERLKGVDSTLKIQPAELGDSAVYLCASSLEGRDASYNEQFFGPGTRLTVL.